Shown below are 14 T cell receptor beta chains from a single sample sequenced in a study of blood T cell repertoires in COVID-19. Clones were read by immunoSEQ multiplex PCR, and TCRdb kept only the in-frame ones, dropping some. Of approximately 150,000 clones in the sample, around 84% were seen once. The sequencing input was PBMCs or T cells enriched from blood (not recorded which). The receptors stem from a man aged 45-65 years who had recovered from COVID-19.

This clone showed up just once. The gene calls are TRBV19 and TRBJ1-2; 7 positions agree with TRBD1. CDR3 length: 12 amino acids. Germline trimming cut 10 bases from V and 4 bases from J; bases unmatched to any gene: 6. Per the germline V gene, CDR1 is LNHDA and CDR2 is SQIVND (reference sequence). The DNA of the CDR3 is TGTGCCACTACGGGACAGTTCTATGGCTACACCTTC. This gives the protein CATTGQFYGYTF.

The chain joins TRBV3-1 (or the pseudogene TRBV3-2) to TRBJ1-1; D uncertain. The germline CDR1 and CDR2 sequences are LGHDT and YNNKEL (reference sequence). This CDR3 is 13 amino acids long. Trimming removed 4 bases at V and 0 bases at J, with 6 bases between. The CDR3 region has the DNA TGTGCCAGCAGCCTCCACATGAACACTGAAGCTTTCTTT. It is translated as CASSLHMNTEAFF.

The J gene is TRBJ1-1, the V gene TRBV6-5; 7 bases align to TRBD1. The CDR3 is 14 amino acids. V trimming: 7 bases; J trimming: 7 bases; junction bases outside the gene matches: 12. Germline V gives CDR1 MNHEY, CDR2 SVGAGI. The CDR3 here is CASIRDRAGLEAFF. DNA of the CDR3: TGTGCCAGCATCCGGGACAGAGCAGGGCTTGAAGCTTTCTTT.

The chain carries TRBV10-3 and TRBJ2-3; 9 nucleotides match TRBD1. This CDR3 is built from 13 residues. After removal of 10 bases from V and 4 bases from J, the junction contained 6 bases not matched to a gene. Per germline, CDR1 ENHRY and CDR2 SYGVKD. CDR3 sequence reads: CATKQGASDTQYF. In DNA, the CDR3 is TGTGCCACCAAACAGGGGGCCTCAGATACGCAGTATTTT.

The V call is TRBV10-2, the J call TRBJ1-2; D is uncertain. The CDR3 spans 12 residues. The V and J ends lost 3 bases and 7 bases respectively, with 9 bases between them. The germline gives CDR1 WSHSY, CDR2 SAAADI. The CDR3 DNA reads TGCGCCAGCAGTGAATTCCGGGTTGGCTACACCTTC. Protein sequence: CASSEFRVGYTF.

V is TRBV7-2 and J is TRBJ1-1, with D possibly matching TRBD1 (5 bases). The V end lost 5 bases, the J end lost 0 bases, and 16 bases lay between the germline ends. CDR3 length: 16 residues. Germline CDR1 is SGHTA and CDR2 is FQGNSA. In DNA, the CDR3 is TGTGCCAGCAGCCCTCGGGGGGGAGCCATGAACACTGAAGCTTTCTTT. It encodes CASSPRGGAMNTEAFF.

This rearrangement joins TRBV19 to TRBJ1-2; D unclear. Germline lookup yields CDR1 LNHDA and CDR2 SQIVND (reference sequence). The CDR3 runs 14 residues. Trimming shortened V by 4 bases and J by 0 bases, and 9 bases separated the two germline ends. CDR3 coding DNA: TGTGCCAGTAGTAGTGGGCTCACTAACTATGGCTACACCTTC. Translation gives CASSSGLTNYGYTF.

This chain uses TRBV15 with TRBJ1-4; weak D call: TRBD1 (5 bases). Trimming left V 5 bases short and J 13 bases short, with 17 bases between. CDR3 length equals 13 residues. Germline V gene sequence: CDR1 LNHNV, CDR2 YYDKDF (reference sequence). In DNA, the CDR3 is TGTGCCACCAGCTGGACCGACTCCGGGGGACTGTTTTTT. It translates to CATSWTDSGGLFF.

This sequence joins TRBV30 and TRBJ1-2; the D is unclear. Germline V lookup: CDR1 GTSNPN, CDR2 SVGIG (reference sequence). V lost 4 bases and J lost 2, with 11 bases in between. This CDR3 is built from 13 residues. This CDR3 reads CAWTAGGNYGYTF. In nucleotides, the CDR3 is TGTGCCTGGACAGCGGGAGGGAACTATGGCTACACCTTC.

The chain links TRBV19 to TRBJ1-5, with 7 bases lining up with TRBD1. V lost 8 bases to trimming and J lost 0 bases; unmatched junction nucleotides: 13. Germline CDR1 and CDR2: LNHDA and SQIVND (reference sequence). The CDR3 covers 17 residues. Here the CDR3 reads CASGQGDTPYSNQPQHF. As DNA, the CDR3 is TGTGCCAGTGGTCAGGGGGATACTCCTTATAGCAATCAGCCCCAGCATTTT.

The chain carries TRBV20-1 and TRBJ2-1; TRBD2 matches at 9 bases. Germline V lookup: CDR1 DFQATT, CDR2 SNEGSKA (reference sequence). CDR3 length equals 14 residues. Losses at the gene ends were 3 bases for V and 8 bases for J; bases not matched to a gene: 8. This CDR3 is CSASSGGGADEQFF. CDR3 bases: TGCAGTGCTAGTTCGGGCGGGGGGGCGGATGAGCAGTTCTTC.

This clone was observed once. The V and J genes are TRBV7-9 and TRBJ2-3; 8 bases agree with TRBD1. The CDR3 contains 17 residues. Germline V gene data show CDR1 as SEHNR and CDR2 as FQNEAQ (reference sequence). V dropped 5 bases and J dropped 3; count of bases not matched to a gene: 13. The CDR3 here is CASSLLTGVHGTDTQYF. The DNA of the CDR3 is TGTGCCAGCAGCCTACTGACAGGGGTTCATGGAACAGATACGCAGTATTTT.

This clone was detected only once. The chain uses TRBV28 and TRBJ1-3, with a tentative D call TRBD1 (6 bases). The V end was cut by 8 bases, the J end by 1 base, with 9 bases between. The germline CDR1 and CDR2 sequences are MDHEN and SYDVKM. The CDR3 is made up of 13 amino acids. The CDR3: CASLGGSGNTIYF. The CDR3 DNA reads as TGTGCCAGCCTAGGGGGATCTGGAAACACCATATATTTT.

This clone showed up many times. The chain is built from TRBV7-2 and TRBJ2-1; D uncertain. V shed 3 bases and J shed 10 bases, with 7 bases lying between them. The CDR3 consists of 11 residues. Germline-derived CDR1 and CDR2 are SGHTA and FQGNSA. The CDR3, as DNA: TGTGCCAGCAGCTTTAGTGTGGAGCAGTTCTTC. Its protein is CASSFSVEQFF.